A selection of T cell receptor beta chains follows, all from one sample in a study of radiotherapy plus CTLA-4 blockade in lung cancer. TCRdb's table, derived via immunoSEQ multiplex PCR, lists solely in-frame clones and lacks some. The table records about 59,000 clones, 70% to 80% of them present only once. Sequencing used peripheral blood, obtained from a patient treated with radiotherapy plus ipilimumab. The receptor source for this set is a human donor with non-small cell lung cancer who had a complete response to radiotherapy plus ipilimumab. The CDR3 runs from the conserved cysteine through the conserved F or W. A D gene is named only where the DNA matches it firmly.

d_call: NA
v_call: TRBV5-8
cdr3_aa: CASTSQPSGIYGYTF

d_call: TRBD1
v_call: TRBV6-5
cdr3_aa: CASRDRGRSGTEAFF

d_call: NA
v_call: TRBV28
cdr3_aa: CASIPPRGLTEAFF

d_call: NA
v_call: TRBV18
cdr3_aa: CASSPGPHSPLHF

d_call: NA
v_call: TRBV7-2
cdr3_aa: CASSGGGLAATYEQYF

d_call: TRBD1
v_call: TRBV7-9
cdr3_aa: CASSLDGQGLNTEAFF

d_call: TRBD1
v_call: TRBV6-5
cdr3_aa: CASSALTGVNTEAFF

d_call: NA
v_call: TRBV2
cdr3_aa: CASKYVGPTAEAFF

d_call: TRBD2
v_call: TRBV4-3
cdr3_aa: CASSQPSGGADTQYF

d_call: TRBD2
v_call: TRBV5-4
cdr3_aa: CASSQDTSGTYEQYF

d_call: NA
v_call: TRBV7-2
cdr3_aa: CASSYYRGNYNSPLHF

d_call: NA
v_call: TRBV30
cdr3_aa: CAWNRGTYGYTF

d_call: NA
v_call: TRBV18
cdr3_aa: CASSPEATGELFF

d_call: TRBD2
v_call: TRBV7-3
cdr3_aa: CASSWVAGGGNEQFF

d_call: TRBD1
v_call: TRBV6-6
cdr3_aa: CASTDRAGRDTEAFF

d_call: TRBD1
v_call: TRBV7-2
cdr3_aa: CASSLVQGANEQYF

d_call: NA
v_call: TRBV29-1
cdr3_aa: CSASPPGQPNTGELFF

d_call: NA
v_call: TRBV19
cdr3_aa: CASSISTGGLPQHF

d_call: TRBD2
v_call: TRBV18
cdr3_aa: CASSPSSGITDTQYF

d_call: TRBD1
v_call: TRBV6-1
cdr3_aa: CASRRQGDFTDTQYF

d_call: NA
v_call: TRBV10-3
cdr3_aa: CAIREGQTQETQYF

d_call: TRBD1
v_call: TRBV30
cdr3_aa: CAWVTGLALYGYTF

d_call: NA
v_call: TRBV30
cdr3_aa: CAWDGTTNEQFF

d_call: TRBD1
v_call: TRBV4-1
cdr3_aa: CASSQAWTGIQETQYF

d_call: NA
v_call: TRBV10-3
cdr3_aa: CAIRPTTSGEVDTQYF